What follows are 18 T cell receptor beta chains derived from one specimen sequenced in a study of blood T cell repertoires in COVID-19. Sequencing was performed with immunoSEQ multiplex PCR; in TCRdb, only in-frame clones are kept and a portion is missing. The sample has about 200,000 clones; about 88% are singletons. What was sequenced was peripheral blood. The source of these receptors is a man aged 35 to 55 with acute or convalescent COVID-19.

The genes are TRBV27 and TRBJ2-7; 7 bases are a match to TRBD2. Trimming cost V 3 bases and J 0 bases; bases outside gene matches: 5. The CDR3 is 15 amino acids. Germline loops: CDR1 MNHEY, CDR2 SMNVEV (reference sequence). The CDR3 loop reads CASSLGGVSSYEQYF. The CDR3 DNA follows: TGTGCCAGCAGTTTGGGAGGGGTCAGCTCCTACGAGCAGTACTTC.

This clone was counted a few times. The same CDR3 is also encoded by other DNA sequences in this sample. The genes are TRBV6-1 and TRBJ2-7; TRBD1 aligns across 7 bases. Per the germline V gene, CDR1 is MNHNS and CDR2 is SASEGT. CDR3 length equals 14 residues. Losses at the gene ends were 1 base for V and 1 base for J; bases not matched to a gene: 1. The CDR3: CASSEGTGSYEQYF. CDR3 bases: TGTGCCAGCAGTGAAGGGACAGGATCCTACGAGCAGTACTTC.

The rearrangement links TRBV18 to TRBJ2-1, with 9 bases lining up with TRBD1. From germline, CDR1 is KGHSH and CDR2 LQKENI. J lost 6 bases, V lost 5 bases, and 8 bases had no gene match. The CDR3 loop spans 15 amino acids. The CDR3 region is CASSSFLTGGNEQFF. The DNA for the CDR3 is TGTGCCAGCTCATCTTTCCTGACAGGGGGCAATGAGCAGTTCTTC. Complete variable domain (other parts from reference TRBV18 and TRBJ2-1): NAGVMQNPRHLVRRRGQEARLRCSPMKGHSHVYWYRQLPEEGLKFMVYLQKENIIDESGMPKERFSAEFPKEGPSILRIQQVVRGDSAAYFCASSSFLTGGNEQFFGPGTRLTVL.

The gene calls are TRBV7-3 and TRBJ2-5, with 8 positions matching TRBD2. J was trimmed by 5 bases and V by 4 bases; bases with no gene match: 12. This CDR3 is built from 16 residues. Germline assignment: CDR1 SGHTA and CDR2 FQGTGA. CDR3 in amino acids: CASSSSTGGLSETQYF. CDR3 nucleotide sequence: TGTGCCAGCAGCTCGTCTACGGGAGGGCTATCGGAGACCCAGTACTTC.

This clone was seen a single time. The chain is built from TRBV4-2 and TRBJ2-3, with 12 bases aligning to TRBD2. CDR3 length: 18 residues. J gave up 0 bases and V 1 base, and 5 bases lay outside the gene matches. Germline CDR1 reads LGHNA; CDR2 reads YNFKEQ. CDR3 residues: CASSQGLAGGVSTDTQYF. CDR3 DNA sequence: TGTGCCAGCAGCCAAGGGCTAGCGGGGGGGGTTAGCACAGATACGCAGTATTTT.

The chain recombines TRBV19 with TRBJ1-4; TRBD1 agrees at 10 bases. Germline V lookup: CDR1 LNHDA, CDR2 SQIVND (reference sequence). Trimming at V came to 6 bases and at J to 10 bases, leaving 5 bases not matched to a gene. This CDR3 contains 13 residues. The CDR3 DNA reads TGTGCCAGTAGCTCCGGACAGGGGGGAAAACTGTTTTTT. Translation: CASSSGQGGKLFF. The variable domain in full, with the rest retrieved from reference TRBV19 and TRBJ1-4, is DGGITQSPKYLFRKEGQNVTLSCEQNLNHDAMYWYRQDPGQGLRLIYYSQIVNDFQKGDIAEGYSVSREKKESFPLTVTSAQKNPTAFYLCASSSGQGGKLFFGSGTQLSVL.

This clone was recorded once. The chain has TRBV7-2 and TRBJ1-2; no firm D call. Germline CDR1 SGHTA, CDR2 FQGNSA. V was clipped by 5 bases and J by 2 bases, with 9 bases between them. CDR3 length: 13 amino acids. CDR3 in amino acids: CASSPYGNYGYTF. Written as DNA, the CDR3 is TGTGCCAGCAGCCCCTACGGGAACTATGGCTACACCTTC. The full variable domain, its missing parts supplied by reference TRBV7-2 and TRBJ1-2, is GAGVSQSPSNKVTEKGKDVELRCDPISGHTALYWYRQSLGQGLEFLIYFQGNSAPDKSGLPSDRFSAERTGGSVSTLTIQRTQQEDSAVYLCASSPYGNYGYTFGSGTRLTVV.

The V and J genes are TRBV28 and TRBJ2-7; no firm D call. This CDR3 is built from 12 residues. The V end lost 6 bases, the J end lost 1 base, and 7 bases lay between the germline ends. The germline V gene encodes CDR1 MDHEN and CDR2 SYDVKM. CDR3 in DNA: TGTGCCAGCAGCTCCCTATCCTACGAGCAGTACTTC. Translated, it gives CASSSLSYEQYF.

CDR3 region: CASSSWRGDKNIQYF. CDR3 nucleotides: TGTGCCAGCAGTAGTTGGCGGGGGGATAAAAACATTCAGTACTTC. The chain has TRBV6-5 and TRBJ2-4; 8 positions agree with TRBD2. Germline V gives CDR1 MNHEY, CDR2 SVGAGI. The CDR3 runs 15 residues. With V trimmed by 5 bases and J by 4 bases, 7 bases remained unmatched.

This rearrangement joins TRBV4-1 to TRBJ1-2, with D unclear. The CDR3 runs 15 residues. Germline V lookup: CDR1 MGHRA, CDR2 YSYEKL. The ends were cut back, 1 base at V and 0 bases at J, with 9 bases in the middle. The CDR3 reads CASSQGHLANYGYTF. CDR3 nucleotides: TGCGCCAGCAGCCAAGGACATTTAGCTAACTATGGCTACACCTTC.

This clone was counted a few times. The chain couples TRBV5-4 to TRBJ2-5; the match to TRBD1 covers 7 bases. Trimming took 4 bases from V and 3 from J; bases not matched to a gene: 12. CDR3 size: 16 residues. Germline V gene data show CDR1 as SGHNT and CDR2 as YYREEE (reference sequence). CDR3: CASSTSIDRVEETQYF. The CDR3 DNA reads TGTGCCAGCAGCACATCAATCGACAGGGTGGAAGAGACCCAGTACTTC.

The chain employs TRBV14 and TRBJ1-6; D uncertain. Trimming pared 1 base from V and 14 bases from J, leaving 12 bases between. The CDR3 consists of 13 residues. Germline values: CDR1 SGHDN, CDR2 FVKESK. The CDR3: CASSQGGSIALHF. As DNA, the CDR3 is TGTGCCAGCAGCCAAGGAGGATCGATAGCCCTCCACTTT. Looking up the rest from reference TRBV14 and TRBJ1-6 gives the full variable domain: EAGVTQFPSHSVIEKGQTVTLRCDPISGHDNLYWYRRVMGKEIKFLLHFVKESKQDESGMPNNRFLAERTGGTYSTLKVQPAELEDSGVYFCASSQGGSIALHFGNGTRLTVT.

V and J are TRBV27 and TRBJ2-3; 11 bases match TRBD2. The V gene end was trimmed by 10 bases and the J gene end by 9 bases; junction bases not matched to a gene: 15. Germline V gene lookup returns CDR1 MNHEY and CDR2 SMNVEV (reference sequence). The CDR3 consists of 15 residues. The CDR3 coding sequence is TGTGCCACTTTACTAGCGGGGGAACCAAGGTTAACGCAGTATTTT. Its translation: CATLLAGEPRLTQYF.

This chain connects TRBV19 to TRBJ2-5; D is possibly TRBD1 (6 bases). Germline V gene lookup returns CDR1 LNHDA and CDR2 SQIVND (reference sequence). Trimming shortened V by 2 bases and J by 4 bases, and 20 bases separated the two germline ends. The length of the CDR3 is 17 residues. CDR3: CASSIRGDRRQLETQYF. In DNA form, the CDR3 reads TGTGCCAGTAGTATACGTGGTGACAGGCGGCAACTAGAGACCCAGTACTTC.

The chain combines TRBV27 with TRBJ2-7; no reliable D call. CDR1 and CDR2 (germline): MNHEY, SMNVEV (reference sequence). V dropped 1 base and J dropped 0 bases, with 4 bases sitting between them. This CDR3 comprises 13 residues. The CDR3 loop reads CASSLLASYEQYF. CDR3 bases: TGTGCCAGCAGTTTATTGGCCTCCTACGAGCAGTACTTC.

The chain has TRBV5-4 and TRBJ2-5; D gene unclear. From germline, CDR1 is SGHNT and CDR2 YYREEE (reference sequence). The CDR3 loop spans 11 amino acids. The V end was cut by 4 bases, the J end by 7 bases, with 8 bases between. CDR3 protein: CASSLLGTQYF. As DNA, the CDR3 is TGTGCCAGCAGCCTACTTGGGACCCAGTACTTC.

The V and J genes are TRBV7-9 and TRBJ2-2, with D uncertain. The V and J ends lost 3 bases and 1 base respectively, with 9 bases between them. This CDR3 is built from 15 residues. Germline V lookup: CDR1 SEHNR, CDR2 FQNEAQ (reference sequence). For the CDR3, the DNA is TGTGCCAGCAGCTTTTTTGCAGGGAACACCGGGGAGCTGTTTTTT. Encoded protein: CASSFFAGNTGELFF.

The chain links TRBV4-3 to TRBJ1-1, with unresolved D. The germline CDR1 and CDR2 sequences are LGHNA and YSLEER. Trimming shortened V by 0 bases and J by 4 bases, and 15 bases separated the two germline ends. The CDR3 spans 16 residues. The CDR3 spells CASSQELGPRVTEAFF. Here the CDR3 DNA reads TGCGCCAGCAGCCAAGAATTGGGTCCGCGGGTCACTGAAGCTTTCTTT.